The rows below give T cell receptor beta chains drawn from one sample of a study of shared clonotypes between healthy human individuals. The protocol was immunoSEQ multiplex PCR, while the TCRdb copy is restricted to in-frame clones and leaves out a portion. The sample contains more than 1,200,000 clones, about 98.5% of which appear only once. The material sequenced was naive CD4+ T cells sorted from blood. These receptors originate from a man aged 25 to 45 in good health. Both conserved end residues are part of each CDR3. The D gene is left open where the match is weak. A clone size is listed for some rows: how often the clone was seen (once, few, many), or a class if it is expanded.

j_gene	abundance	d_gene	v_gene	CDR3aa	CDR3nt
TRBJ2-3	NA	TRBD2	TRBV9	CASSVQRGPEQYF	TGTGCCAGCAGCGTACAGCGGGGACCCGAGCAGTATTTT
TRBJ1-2	NA	NA	TRBV18	CASSRAGGYTF	TGTGCCAGCTCTCGGGCAGGAGGCTACACCTTC
TRBJ2-2	NA	NA	TRBV5-6	CASSSGPFNTGELFF	TGTGCCAGCAGCTCCGGACCCTTTAACACCGGGGAGCTGTTTTTT
TRBJ2-7	NA	TRBD2	TRBV6-5	CASSGLAESYEQYF	TGTGCCAGCAGTGGACTAGCGGAGTCCTACGAGCAGTACTTC
TRBJ2-1	NA	TRBD2	TRBV7-2	CASSISGRSNEQFF	TGTGCCAGCAGCATTAGCGGGAGGAGCAATGAGCAGTTCTTC
TRBJ2-2	NA	TRBD2	TRBV9	CASSVAPGLAGGPGTGELFF	TGTGCCAGCAGCGTGGCCCCGGGACTAGCGGGAGGGCCTGGCACCGGGGAGCTGTTTTTT
TRBJ1-1	NA	NA	TRBV7-9	CASSWELGGTEAFF	TGTGCCAGCAGCTGGGAGCTGGGGGGCACTGAAGCTTTCTTT
TRBJ2-7	NA	NA	TRBV18	CASSERASRPYEQYF	TGTGCCAGCTCCGAACGGGCTAGCAGGCCCTACGAGCAGTACTTC
TRBJ2-2	NA	NA	TRBV28	CASWYGNTGELFF	TGTGCCAGCTGGTACGGGAACACCGGGGAGCTGTTTTTT
TRBJ1-4	NA	NA	TRBV13	CASSATGKTNEKLFF	TGTGCCAGCAGCGCAACAGGGAAAACTAATGAAAAACTGTTTTTT
TRBJ1-1	NA	NA	TRBV18	CASSPLPGAGNTEAFF	TGTGCCAGCTCACCACTCCCAGGGGCGGGGAACACTGAAGCTTTCTTT
TRBJ2-7	NA	TRBD1	TRBV29-1	CSVDGTGGVRSYEQYF	TGCAGCGTTGACGGGACAGGGGGCGTCCGCTCCTACGAGCAGTACTTC
TRBJ2-3	NA	TRBD2	TRBV9	CASRSSGSIADTQYF	TGTGCCAGCAGAAGTAGCGGGAGTATCGCAGATACGCAGTATTTT
TRBJ2-2	once	NA	TRBV5-1	CASSLLGGVNTGELFF	TGCGCCAGCAGCTTGCTGGGCGGGGTGAACACCGGGGAGCTGTTTTTT
TRBJ1-1	NA	NA	TRBV5-1	CASSGALGDGNTEAFF	TGCGCCAGCAGCGGGGCGCTTGGGGATGGAAACACTGAAGCTTTCTTT
TRBJ2-2	NA	NA	TRBV7-9	CASSLGAGNTGELFF	TGTGCCAGCAGCTTAGGGGCAGGGAACACCGGGGAGCTGTTTTTT
TRBJ2-1	once	TRBD2	TRBV7-2	CASRAARLAGNNEQFF	TGTGCCAGCAGAGCCGCTAGACTAGCGGGAAACAATGAGCAGTTCTTC
TRBJ2-1	NA	TRBD1	TRBV18	CASSPDRGRNEQFF	TGTGCCAGCTCACCAGACAGGGGGCGGAATGAGCAGTTCTTC
TRBJ2-2	NA	TRBD1	TRBV5-4	CASSLVRQGSGELFF	TGTGCCAGCAGCTTGGTCAGACAGGGTTCCGGGGAGCTGTTTTTT
TRBJ1-5	NA	NA	TRBV14	CASSHTGGPQHF	TGTGCCAGCAGCCATACGGGGGGGCCCCAGCATTTT
TRBJ2-7	NA	NA	TRBV19	CASSKTSTYEQYF	TGTGCCAGTAGTAAGACGAGCACCTACGAGCAGTACTTC
TRBJ1-2	NA	TRBD1	TRBV10-2	CASSNPGGSYTF	TGCGCCAGCAGTAACCCAGGGGGAAGCTACACCTTC
TRBJ2-1	NA	NA	TRBV18	CASSPSVQNNNEQFF	TGTGCCAGCTCACCCTCGGTCCAGAACAACAATGAGCAGTTCTTC
TRBJ1-2	once	TRBD1	TRBV28	CASSLQGASGYTF	TGTGCCAGCAGTTTGCAGGGGGCGAGCGGCTACACCTTC
TRBJ1-3	NA	NA	TRBV5-1	CASSTRGENTIYF	TGCGCCAGCAGCACCAGGGGTGAGAACACCATATATTTT
TRBJ2-1	NA	TRBD1	TRBV2	CASSVETGDYNEQFF	TGTGCCAGCAGTGTGGAGACAGGGGATTACAATGAGCAGTTCTTC
TRBJ2-7	NA	NA	TRBV6-6	CASSYLDSGGEQYF	TGTGCCAGCAGTTACCTGGACTCTGGTGGCGAGCAGTACTTC
TRBJ1-1	NA	NA	TRBV18	CASSHDRLNTEAFF	TGTGCCAGCTCACATGACAGACTGAACACTGAAGCTTTCTTT
TRBJ2-5	NA	TRBD1	TRBV7-3	CASSSTGEETQYF	TGTGCCAGCAGCTCGACAGGGGAAGAGACCCAGTACTTC
TRBJ2-7	NA	TRBD2	TRBV5-4	CASSFPGTSVEQYF	TGTGCCAGCAGCTTTCCCGGGACTAGCGTCGAGCAGTACTTC
TRBJ2-3	NA	TRBD2	TRBV19	CAKRSSGRATDTQYF	TGTGCCAAACGCTCTAGCGGGAGGGCTACAGATACGCAGTATTTT